A single sample is the source of the 8 T cell receptor beta chains below, sequenced in a study of blood T cell repertoires in COVID-19. The table came from immunoSEQ multiplex PCR; TCRdb's copy has only in-frame clones and leaves some out. The table lists approximately 300,000 clones, about nine tenths of them singletons. The sequencing input was PBMCs or T cells enriched from blood (not recorded which). The receptors were gathered from a man in his thirties or forties who had recovered from COVID-19.

The chain uses TRBV7-2 and TRBJ2-7; tentatively, D is TRBD1 (6 bases). The CDR3 loop spans 15 amino acids. Germline CDR1 is SGHTA and CDR2 is FQGNSA. Trimming took off 2 bases at V and 1 base at J, with 12 bases between the two ends. Here the CDR3 DNA reads TGTGCCAGCAGCTTACACAGGGCGAATTCCTACGAGCAGTACTTC. This encodes CASSLHRANSYEQYF. The variable domain in full, completed from reference TRBV7-2 and TRBJ2-7, reads GAGVSQSPSNKVTEKGKDVELRCDPISGHTALYWYRQSLGQGLEFLIYFQGNSAPDKSGLPSDRFSAERTGGSVSTLTIQRTQQEDSAVYLCASSLHRANSYEQYFGPGTRLTVT.

The rearrangement joins TRBV5-6 to TRBJ2-7; the D is unclear. This CDR3 has 13 amino acids. V dropped 2 bases and J dropped 2 bases, with 8 bases sitting between them. Germline CDR1 reads SGHDT; CDR2 reads YYEEEE. In DNA, the CDR3 is TGTGCCAGCAGCTTTCGTCAGGCCTACGAGCAGTACTTC. Translation gives CASSFRQAYEQYF.

This rearrangement joins TRBV9 to TRBJ2-3; 7 bases agree with TRBD1. The CDR3 is made up of 14 amino acids. The germline CDR1 and CDR2 sequences are SGDLS and YYNGEE. Trimming took 4 bases from V and 2 from J; bases not matched to a gene: 4. The CDR3 bases are TGTGCCAGCAGCAGGGGGCGAATCACAGATACGCAGTATTTT. Encoded protein: CASSRGRITDTQYF.

The rearrangement links TRBV27 to TRBJ2-2, with D perhaps TRBD2 (5 bases). The CDR3 contains 15 residues. V was cut by 4 bases and J by 4 bases, with 13 bases left in between. Germline-derived CDR1 and CDR2 are MNHEY and SMNVEV (reference sequence). The CDR3, as DNA: TGTGCCAGCAGTTACGGAGGCTCGGTCACCGGGGAGCTGTTTTTT. It yields the protein CASSYGGSVTGELFF.

The V gene is TRBV13, the J gene TRBJ2-7; 11 nucleotides line up with TRBD1. Germline CDR1 and CDR2: PRHDT and FYEKMQ (reference sequence). V gave up 1 base and J gave up 7 bases; unmatched junction bases: 3. The CDR3 runs 14 residues. CDR3 region: CASSLEDRGREQYF. DNA for the CDR3: TGTGCCAGCAGCTTAGAGGACAGGGGGCGAGAGCAGTACTTC.

The V and J genes are TRBV9 and TRBJ1-2; D ambiguous. The germline gives CDR1 SGDLS, CDR2 YYNGEE. This CDR3 is 14 amino acids long. V was cut by 6 bases and J by 4 bases, with 16 bases left in between. The CDR3 protein is CASNSEGGLYGYTF. The CDR3, as DNA: TGTGCCAGCAACTCCGAAGGAGGGCTCTATGGCTACACCTTC.

The rearrangement links TRBV4-2 to TRBJ2-1, with D maybe TRBD2 (6 bases). The CDR3 contains 15 residues. Germline V lookup: CDR1 LGHNA, CDR2 YNFKEQ. Trimming took off 7 bases at V and 5 bases at J, with 18 bases between the two ends. CDR3 protein: CASTPGVAWNNEQFF. The CDR3 coding sequence is TGTGCCAGCACCCCGGGGGTAGCGTGGAACAATGAGCAGTTCTTC.

This chain connects TRBV6-6 to TRBJ2-7; 10 bases map to TRBD1. V lost 1 base to trimming and J lost 5 bases; unmatched junction nucleotides: 8. CDR3 size: 16 residues. The V gene's germline CDR1 is MNHNY and CDR2 SVGAGI (reference sequence). The CDR3 sequence: CASSYLGGTGVNEQYF. The DNA for the CDR3 is TGTGCCAGCAGTTACTTGGGGGGGACAGGGGTGAACGAGCAGTACTTC.